These T cell receptor beta chains were read from a single sample in a study of blood T cell repertoires in COVID-19. Data came from immunoSEQ multiplex PCR; TCRdb stores just in-frame clones and leaves some out. The sample holds 120,000 to 150,000 clones, almost 85% seen once. The sample was PBMCs or T cells enriched from blood (not recorded which). All receptors come from a woman aged 50 to 60 with acute COVID-19. Each CDR3 is given with its conserved first and last residue. A D gene is named only where the DNA matches it firmly. For some rows the clone size is stated as once, few or many, or as a class when expanded; others skip it.

TRBJ1-2 - TRBV5-1 - CASSAAGEGGYGYTF TGCGCCAGCAGCGCCGCAGGGGAGGGGGGCTATGGCTACACCTTC
TRBJ2-1 TRBD2 TRBV5-6 - CASSLRRLAGNNEQFF TGTGCCAGCAGCTTGCGACGACTAGCGGGGAACAATGAGCAGTTCTTC
TRBJ1-2 - TRBV5-6 - CASSPGQLYGYTF TGTGCCAGCAGCCCGGGACAACTCTATGGCTACACCTTC
TRBJ2-2 - TRBV5-4 - CASSSPVPGRSGELFF TGTGCCAGCAGCTCCCCAGTTCCCGGGAGATCCGGGGAGCTGTTTTTT
TRBJ2-5 TRBD2 TRBV6-2/TRBV6-3 - CASSIGSGTSGRAGQTQYF TGTGCCAGCAGTATCGGCTCCGGGACTAGCGGGAGGGCCGGACAGACCCAGTACTTC
TRBJ2-2 TRBD1 TRBV9 - CASSPRTGGTGELFF TGTGCCAGCAGCCCTCGGACAGGGGGTACCGGGGAGCTGTTTTTT
TRBJ2-3 - TRBV3-1/TRBV3-2 - CASARRGTGSSDTQYF TGTGCCAGCGCCCGGAGGGGTACCGGTTCATCAGATACGCAGTATTTT
TRBJ2-1 - TRBV7-3 - CASSLGGGRGNEQFF TGTGCCAGCAGCTTAGGCGGAGGGAGAGGAAATGAGCAGTTCTTC
TRBJ2-2 - TRBV28 - CASTPRRQGGGTGELFF TGTGCCAGCACCCCACGTCGGCAGGGAGGGGGCACCGGGGAGCTGTTTTTT
TRBJ1-1 TRBD1 TRBV5-4 - CASNSYRGVGTEAFF TGTGCCAGCAACTCCTACAGGGGGGTAGGCACTGAAGCTTTCTTT
TRBJ1-1 - TRBV9 few CASSLTQNTEAFF TGTGCCAGCAGCTTGACACAAAACACTGAAGCTTTCTTT
TRBJ2-7 - TRBV28 - CASSSIRPLKRPYEQYF TGTGCCAGCAGTTCGATCCGTCCACTAAAACGCCCATACGAGCAGTACTTC
TRBJ2-2 - TRBV9 few CASSVGSGTGELFF TGTGCCAGCAGCGTAGGCTCGGGGACCGGGGAGCTGTTTTTT
TRBJ2-3 TRBD2 TRBV19 - CATRRLGGRGTDTQYF TGTGCCACAAGGAGACTTGGCGGGAGAGGCACAGATACGCAGTATTTT
TRBJ2-7 TRBD2 TRBV11-1 - CASSTRLAGRYEQYF TGTGCCAGCAGCACCCGACTAGCGGGACGGTACGAGCAGTACTTC
TRBJ1-2 - TRBV19 - CASKEHRAVSGYTF TGTGCCAGTAAGGAGCACAGGGCCGTCTCCGGCTACACCTTC
TRBJ2-3 TRBD2 TRBV6-6 - CASSRALAGGTDTQYF TGTGCCAGCAGTCGAGCCCTAGCGGGAGGCACAGATACGCAGTATTTT
TRBJ1-2 - TRBV29-1 - CSVGGGEDYGYTF TGCAGCGTTGGAGGGGGTGAGGACTATGGCTACACCTTC
TRBJ1-1 TRBD1 TRBV7-2 - CASSLVAGGGRTEAFF TGTGCCAGCAGCTTAGTGGCAGGGGGCGGGCGCACTGAAGCTTTCTTT
TRBJ2-3 TRBD1 TRBV6-5 few CASSTRTGTDTQYF TGTGCCAGCAGTACGAGGACAGGGACAGATACGCAGTATTTT